This T cell receptor beta chain is from a study of T cells after yellow fever vaccination. Via MiXCR, TCRdb re-called the 5' RACE reads, giving one row per CDR3 protein. The data show hundreds of thousands of distinct CDR3 sequences, around 19% seen once. As for this clonotype: What it binds is not known.

This CDR3 comprises 15 residues. Germline lookup yields CDR1 MNHEY and CDR2 SVGAGI. J gave up 2 bases and V 6 bases, and 5 bases lay outside the gene matches. General study points: The study found a weaker secondary response that peaked faster, day 5 versus 15. Abundant clonotypes from the bulk population could have been carried over as contaminants into FACS-sorted repertoires.

The chain employs TRBV6-5 and TRBJ1-5; 9 nucleotides agree with TRBD1. This receptor was taken from a man aged 18 to 29 who received the YFV17D yellow fever vaccine. The sequenced sample was PBMCs, obtained before the yellow fever booster vaccination. CDR3 residues: CASRDTGGRNQPQHF. In DNA form, the CDR3 reads TGTGCCAGCAGAGACACAGGGGGCCGCAATCAGCCCCAGCATTTT.